This record looks at one T cell receptor (beta chain) sequence and its context. What this receptor recognizes is not known. No base quality information exists; no much larger clone differs at one position. The data derive from a study of T cell changes during pregnancy in multiple sclerosis (dated by TCRdb to about 2019). General notes on the study: Changes in the T cell repertoire over the course of pregnancy were examined in this study in women with multiple sclerosis.

The CDR3 has 13 amino acids, counting the end cysteine and phenylalanine. Solely the CDR3 DNA is kept, with 39 bases framed from the first base. CDR1 and CDR2 (LGHNA, YNFKEQ) derive from the germline V gene. The V end gives up 6 bases and the J end 4 bases, leaving 4 bases in the junction not matched to a gene. The method behind the library was the immunoSEQ multiplex PCR assay. TCRdb re-hosts the immuneACCESS table, in-frame sequences only. Its copies lack some clones; in the studies checked, an unresolved V gene accounts for under half of them, and the cause for the rest is not known. Present in this sample are 39,000 or so clones, approximately 94% of which were seen just once. Clones ranked in the top ten supply about 7.6% of the sample.

This sequence uses TRBV4-2 and TRBJ2-7; TRBD2 fits 9 bases in the junction. This TCR came from a female donor with multiple sclerosis, enrolled in a pregnancy study. The sequencing used CD8+ T cells from peripheral blood mononuclear cells, collected in the third trimester of pregnancy. CDR3 reads: CASSPSGEYEQYF. The DNA is TGTGCCAGCAGTCCTAGCGGGGAGTACGAGCAGTACTTC.